Shown below are 5 T cell receptor beta chains from a single sample sequenced in a study of metastatic and nonmetastatic thyroid tumors. None of the patients had undergone any treatment ahead of thyroid surgery. Through MiXCR, TCRdb re-clonotyped the PCR reads. The sample records some 25,000 clones, under 25% being singletons. The source material was blood. These receptors all come from a male donor with papillary thyroid cancer or a benign thyroid nodule (not recorded which). Some clones in this sample may be carry-over from other donors' samples.

This clone was seen ten or more times. The DNA for the CDR3 is TGCAGCGTTGCCGGGACAGCCATTAACACCGGGGAGCTGTTTTTT. The encoded protein is CSVAGTAINTGELFF. This chain uses TRBV29-1 with TRBJ2-2; TRBD1 agrees at 7 bases. Trimming cost V 4 bases and J 2 bases; bases outside gene matches: 7. Germline values: CDR1 SQVTM, CDR2 ANQGSEA. This CDR3 region has 15 residues.

At least ten counts were recorded for this clone. The V call is TRBV7-9, the J call TRBJ2-5, with 11 positions matching TRBD2. The CDR3 runs 16 residues. The J segment lost 4 bases and the V segment lost 4 bases, leaving 8 bases of the junction unmatched. Per germline, CDR1 SEHNR and CDR2 FQNEAQ (reference sequence). CDR3 DNA sequence: TGTGCCAGCAGCTCCAATAGCGGGAGGGCCCCAGAGACCCAGTACTTC. This translates into CASSSNSGRAPETQYF.

This clone came up once. The junction shows a germline mismatch at one end, possibly a read error. The chain is built from TRBV2 and TRBJ1-1; weak D call: TRBD1 (5 bases). The CDR3 runs to 11 residues. The V gene's germline CDR1 is SNHLY and CDR2 FYNNEI. The chain's CDR3 is CAEEWGTEAFF. CDR3 sequence (DNA): TGTGCCGAAGAGTGGGGCACTGAAGCCTTCTTT.

This clone has at least ten counts. J is TRBJ1-1 and V is TRBV5-1; a weak D match, TRBD1 (5 bases). The V end lost 3 bases, the J end lost 7 bases, and 16 bases lay between the germline ends. The CDR3 loop spans 14 amino acids. Per germline, CDR1 SGHRS and CDR2 YFSETQ. The chain's CDR3 is CASSSSGTGSEAFF. CDR3 DNA sequence: TGCGCCAGCAGCTCATCCGGGACGGGAAGTGAAGCTTTCTTT.

The chain has TRBV20-1 and TRBJ1-1; D ambiguous. Germline loops: CDR1 DFQATT, CDR2 SNEGSKA (reference sequence). The CDR3 is 15 residues long. The V and J ends lost 1 base and 3 bases respectively, with 15 bases between them. The CDR3 DNA follows: TGCAGTGCTAGAGGTCGGGGTCCCTACTACACTGAAGCTTTCTTT. Residues: CSARGRGPYYTEAFF.